This T cell receptor (beta chain) was sequenced for a study of T cells after yellow fever vaccination. Whole-study context: Fractions with few cells were prepared using SMART-Seq v4 Ultra Low Input. Study observations and caveats: Only a small proportion of the clonotypes turned up in both the CD4 and the CD8 compartments, likely arising from convergent recombination. Repertoires obtained by FACS sorting could include abundant clonotypes that entered as contaminants from the bulk population.

TCR cDNA, made by 5'RACE template switching, carried an added universal primer site and UMIs. In TCRdb, the 5' RACE reads were re-called with MiXCR into one record per CDR3 protein. The sample records just under 600,000 distinct CDR3 sequences, roughly 13% being singletons. The CDR3 loop spans 14 amino acids. Per the germline V gene, CDR1 is SGHRS and CDR2 is YFSETQ. V lost 1 base to trimming and J lost 6 bases; unmatched junction nucleotides: 5. With regard to this clonotype: Its matching antigen is unknown.

The chain is built from TRBV5-1 and TRBJ2-5, with TRBD1 identical over 8 bases. The source material was PBMCs, sampled on the day of the yellow fever booster vaccination. This TCR was recovered from a young man who received the YFV17D yellow fever vaccine. The chain's CDR3 is CASSLWTGRQTQYF. In DNA, the CDR3 is TGCGCCAGCAGCTTGTGGACAGGGAGGCAGACCCAGTACTTC.